This T cell receptor beta chain stems from a study of type 1 and type 2 diabetes patients. This CDR3 contains 17 residues. Germline assignment: CDR1 GTSNPN and CDR2 SVGIG (reference sequence). Trimming cost V 4 bases and J 0 bases, with 18 bases left between them. PCR was run on genomic DNA. Multiplex PCR with 30 forward and 13 reverse primers amplified the TCR beta CDR3. Each CDR3 protein gets one entry after TCRdb re-called the multiplex PCR reads with MiXCR. The sample shows more than 250,000 distinct CDR3 sequences, roughly 50% of them seen only once. Sequenced sample: peripheral blood mononuclear cells (PBMCs). V is TRBV30 and J is TRBJ2-2; D gene uncertain. This clonotype was sampled from a man aged 18 to 30 with type 2 diabetes. The CDR3 spells CAWTLQRPSTNTGELFF. In DNA, the CDR3 is TGTGCCTGGACGCTACAGAGGCCAAGTACGAACACCGGGGAGCTGTTTTTT. The full variable domain, with the rest looked up from reference TRBV30 and TRBJ2-2, is SQTIHQWPATLVQPVGSPLSLECTVEGTSNPNLYWYRQAAGRGLQLLFYSVGIGQISSEVPQNLSASRPQDRQFILSSKKLLLSDSGFYLCAWTLQRPSTNTGELFFGEGSRLTVL.